This TCR beta chain was recovered during a study of OX40 agonist ivuxolimab in advanced cancers. The overall study: An anti-OX40 (CD134) antibody with agonistic activity, ivuxolimab, was administered to patients. Hepatocellular carcinoma, melanoma, renal cell or head and neck cancer was diagnosed in the dose-escalation patients. Notes on the study in general: Determination of antigen specificity was not performed for the expanded peripheral T cells.

On this clone itself: Antigen: not known.

The CDR3 contains 16 residues. Looked up from germline, CDR1 is SGHTA and CDR2 is FQGNSA. The V end lost 4 bases, the J end lost 6 bases, and 16 bases lay between the germline ends. Sequencing used immunoSEQ multiplex PCR; TCRdb keeps in-frame clones, though not all of them. The repertoire holds around 95,000 clones, with roughly 93% as singletons. The sample in question was CD4+ or CD8+ T cells sorted from blood, obtained in a trial of the OX40 agonist ivuxolimab. The receptor was derived from an adult with an advanced solid tumor such as melanoma, head and neck, liver or kidney cancer. The chain employs TRBV7-2 and TRBJ1-6; D might be TRBD1 (6 bases). Here the CDR3 reads CASSSRLVGGNSPLHF. CDR3 DNA: TGTGCCAGCAGCTCAAGACTGGTAGGGGGTAATTCACCCCTCCACTTT.